This T cell receptor beta chain was recovered during a study of cytomegalovirus exposure and HLA in healthy donors. Study-level points and caveats: HLA alleles showed associations with 16,951 TCR beta sequences in a later analysis, at a 0.05 false discovery rate.

Turning to this clone: As yet, its antigen is unknown.

Primers included in the PCR were 60 Vbeta and 13 Jbeta primers. TCRdb's table, derived via immunoSEQ multiplex PCR, lists solely in-frame clones and lacks some. In the table there are around 100,000 clones, approximately 80% of which are singletons. The CDR3 has 15 amino acids. Germline CDR1 reads SGHRS; CDR2 reads YFSETQ. Trimming cost V 4 bases and J 7 bases; bases outside gene matches: 6. This clonotype was sampled from a young woman in good health and CMV-seronegative. The material sequenced was PBMCs. The chain uses TRBV5-1 and TRBJ2-2, with 11 bases identical to TRBD1. CDR3 DNA: TGCGCCAGCAGCCTGGACAGGGGGCAAGGCGGGGAGCTGTTTTTT. Protein product: CASSLDRGQGGELFF.